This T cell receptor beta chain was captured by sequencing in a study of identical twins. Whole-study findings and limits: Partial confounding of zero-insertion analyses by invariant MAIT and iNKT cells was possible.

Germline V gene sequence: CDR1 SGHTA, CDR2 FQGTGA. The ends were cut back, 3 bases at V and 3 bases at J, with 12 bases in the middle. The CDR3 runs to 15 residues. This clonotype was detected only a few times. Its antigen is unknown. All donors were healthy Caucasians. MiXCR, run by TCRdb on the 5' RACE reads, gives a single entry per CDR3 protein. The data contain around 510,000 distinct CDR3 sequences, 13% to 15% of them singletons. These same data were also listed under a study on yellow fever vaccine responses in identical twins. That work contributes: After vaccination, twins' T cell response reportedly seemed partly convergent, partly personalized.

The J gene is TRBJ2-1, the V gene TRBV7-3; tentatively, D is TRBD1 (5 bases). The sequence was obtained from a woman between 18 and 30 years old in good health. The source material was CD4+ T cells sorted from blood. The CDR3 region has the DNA TGTGCCAGCAGCTTGAGACAGAGCTTCTACAATGAGCAGTTCTTC. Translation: CASSLRQSFYNEQFF.